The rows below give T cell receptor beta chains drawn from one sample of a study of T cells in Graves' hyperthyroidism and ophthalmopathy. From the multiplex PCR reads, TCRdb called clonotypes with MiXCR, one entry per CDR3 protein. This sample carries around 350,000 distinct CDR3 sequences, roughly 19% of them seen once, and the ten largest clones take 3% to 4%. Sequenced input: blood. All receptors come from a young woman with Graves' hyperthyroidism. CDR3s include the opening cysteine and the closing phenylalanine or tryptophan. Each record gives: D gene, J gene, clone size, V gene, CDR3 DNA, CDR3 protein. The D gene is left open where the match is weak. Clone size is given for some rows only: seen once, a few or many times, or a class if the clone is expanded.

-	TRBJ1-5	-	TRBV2	TGTGCCAGCAGACAGGACACCTATAGCAATCAGCCCCAGCATTTT	CASRQDTYSNQPQHF
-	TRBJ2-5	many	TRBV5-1	TGCGCCAGCAGCCTAGGCGACAGACACCAAGAGACCCAGTACTTC	CASSLGDRHQETQYF
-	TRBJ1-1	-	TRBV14	TGTGCCAGCAGCCAAGATCGACGGACTTTTGGAGCTTTCTTT	CASSQDRRTFGAFF
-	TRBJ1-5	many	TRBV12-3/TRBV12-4	TGTGCCAGCACGCCTGCGGGGGCCTATCAGCCCCAGCATTTT	CASTPAGAYQPQHF
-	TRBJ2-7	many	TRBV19	TGTGCCAGTAGTATCTCTTCACAGGGACCCTACGAGCAGTACTTC	CASSISSQGPYEQYF
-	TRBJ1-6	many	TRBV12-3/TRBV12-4	TGTGCCAGCAGTCCCAGAGATTCACCCCTCCACTTT	CASSPRDSPLHF
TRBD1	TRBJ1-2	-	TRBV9	TGTGCCAGCAGCGTAGAAGGGGGACAGGCCGGCTATGGCTACACCTTC	CASSVEGGQAGYGYTF
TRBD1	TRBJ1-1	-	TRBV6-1	TGTGCCAGCAGTCGGACAGGGGGCAGGGGGACTGAAGCTTTCTTT	CASSRTGGRGTEAFF
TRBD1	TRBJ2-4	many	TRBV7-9	TGTGCCAGCAGCTCCGACGGGACAGGGTCTAGTGGAAACATTCAGTACTTC	CASSSDGTGSSGNIQYF
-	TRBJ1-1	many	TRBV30	TGTGCCTGGGGCAGGGTTCACACTGAAGCTTTCTTT	CAWGRVHTEAFF
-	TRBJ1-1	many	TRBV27	TGTGCCAGCAGCTCCTTCGCAGGCCGGACTGAAGCTTTCTTT	CASSSFAGRTEAFF
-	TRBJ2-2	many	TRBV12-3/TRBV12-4	TGTGCCAGCCCAGGCAACACCGGGGAGCTGTTTTTT	CASPGNTGELFF
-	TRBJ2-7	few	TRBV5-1	TGCGCCAGCAGCTTGGAGCCGGAACTCGAGCAGTACTTC	CASSLEPELEQYF
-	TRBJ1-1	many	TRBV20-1	TGCAGTGCTAGCCCGGGGGATAGGCCTGAAGCTTTCTTT	CSASPGDRPEAFF
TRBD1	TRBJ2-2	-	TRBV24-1	TGTGCCACCAGTGATCTACGGACAGGGGGGGACACCGGGGAGCTGTTTTTT	CATSDLRTGGDTGELFF
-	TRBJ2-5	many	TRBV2	TGTGCCAGCAGCCGGCTTAAGGAGACCCAGTACTTC	CASSRLKETQYF
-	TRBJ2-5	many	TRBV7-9	TGTGCCAGCAGCTTAGTGATGGGGCTACGCGAGACCCAGTACTTC	CASSLVMGLRETQYF
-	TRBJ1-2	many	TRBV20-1	TGCAGTGCTAGAGATCGCGGCTATGGCTACACCTTC	CSARDRGYGYTF
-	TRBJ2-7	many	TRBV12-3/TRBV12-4	TGTGCCAGCAGCCGATACAGTTCCTACGAGCAGTACTTC	CASSRYSSYEQYF
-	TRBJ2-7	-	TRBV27	TGTGCCAGCTCGCCCCGAGACACCTCCTACGAGCAGTACTTC	CASSPRDTSYEQYF
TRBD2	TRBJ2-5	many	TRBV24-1	TGTGCCACCAGCATGGAGCGGGGGGGCCAAGAGACCCAGTACTTC	CATSMERGGQETQYF
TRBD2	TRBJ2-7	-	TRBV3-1	TGTGCCAGCAGCCAGACTAGCGGGGGGACCTACGAGCAGTACTTC	CASSQTSGGTYEQYF
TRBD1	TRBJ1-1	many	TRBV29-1	TGCAGCGTTGCTTGGGACAGGGGAACTGAAGCTTTCTTT	CSVAWDRGTEAFF
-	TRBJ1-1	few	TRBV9	TGTGCCAGCAGCGTCGGGCGGGCAAACACTGAAGCTTTCTTT	CASSVGRANTEAFF
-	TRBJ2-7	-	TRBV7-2	TGTGCCAGCAGCCAAGGGACCAGCAGTGCCTACGAGCAGTACTTC	CASSQGTSSAYEQYF
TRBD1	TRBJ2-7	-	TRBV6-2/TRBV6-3	TGTGCCAGCAGTTGGGACAGGGTAAGAGGCGAGCAGTACTTC	CASSWDRVRGEQYF
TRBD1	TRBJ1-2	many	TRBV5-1	TGCGCCAGCAGCTTGGGAGGACAGGACTATGGCTACACCTTC	CASSLGGQDYGYTF
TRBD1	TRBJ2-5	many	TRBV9	TGTGCCAGCAGCGTAGCCCGGGCAGGGGGCAACTATCAAAGGGAGACCCAGTACTTC	CASSVARAGGNYQRETQYF
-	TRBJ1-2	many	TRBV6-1	TGTGCCAGTGACGGCCTTGAGGGCTACACCTTC	CASDGLEGYTF
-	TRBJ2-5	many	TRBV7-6	TGTGCCAGCAGCTTAGGAACAGGGTACCAAGAGACCCAGTACTTC	CASSLGTGYQETQYF
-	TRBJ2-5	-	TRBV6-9	TGTGCCAGCAGTTCTTCCGATATAGAGACCCAGTACTTC	CASSSSDIETQYF
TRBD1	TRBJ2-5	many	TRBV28	TGTGCCAGCAGCCAGGGACAGATGCAGACCCAGTACTTC	CASSQGQMQTQYF
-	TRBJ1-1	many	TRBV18	TGTGCCAGCTCACCACCTAATACGGGACAAAAGAACACTGAAGCTTTCTTT	CASSPPNTGQKNTEAFF
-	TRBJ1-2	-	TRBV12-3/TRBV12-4	TGTGCCAGCAGTTTACCCCCCGTTAGCTACACCTTC	CASSLPPVSYTF
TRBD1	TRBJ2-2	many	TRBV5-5	TGTGCCAGCAGCTTGGGGACAGGGCCCGGGGAGCTGTTTTTT	CASSLGTGPGELFF
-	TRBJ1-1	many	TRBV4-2	TGTGCCAGCAGCCAAGAGATTCTCGGGGATTCTATGAACACTGAAGCTTTCTTT	CASSQEILGDSMNTEAFF
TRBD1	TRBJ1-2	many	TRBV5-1	TGCGCCAGCAGCTTAACCAGGGGGAACTATGGCTACACCTTC	CASSLTRGNYGYTF
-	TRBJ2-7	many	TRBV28	TGTGCCAGCAGCCCCGGGGACCTCAACTACGAGCAGTACTTC	CASSPGDLNYEQYF
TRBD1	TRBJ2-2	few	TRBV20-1	TGCAGTGCTAGAAGAGGGGGCGCCAACACCGGGGAGCTGTTTTTT	CSARRGGANTGELFF
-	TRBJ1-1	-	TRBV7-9	TGTGCCAGCAGCTTAGTCGGCACAGCGGCCCGTGAAGCTTTCTTT	CASSLVGTAAREAFF
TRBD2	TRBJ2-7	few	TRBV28	TGTGCCAGCGGTGGGGCGGGGGAATCCTACGAGCAGTACTTC	CASGGAGESYEQYF
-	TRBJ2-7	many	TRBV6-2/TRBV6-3	TGTGCCAGCAGCTGGACGGTCTCCTACGAGCAGTACTTC	CASSWTVSYEQYF
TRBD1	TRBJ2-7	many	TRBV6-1	TGTGCCAGCAGGCCTACCCCGGGACAGGGTAGGTACGAGCAGTACTTC	CASRPTPGQGRYEQYF
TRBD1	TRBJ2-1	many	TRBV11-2	TGTGCCAGCAGCCGGATACACAGGGGGCTTTACAATGAGCAGTTCTTC	CASSRIHRGLYNEQFF
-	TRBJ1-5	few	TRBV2	TGTGCCAGCAGTACCCGGGACACCAATCAGCCCCAGCATTTT	CASSTRDTNQPQHF
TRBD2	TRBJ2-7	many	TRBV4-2	TGTGCCAGCAGCCAAGGACTAGCGGGGTCCTACGAGCAGTACTTC	CASSQGLAGSYEQYF
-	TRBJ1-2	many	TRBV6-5	TGTGCCAGCAGTTACCATTACAACAGGGTCGGCTATGGCTACACCTTC	CASSYHYNRVGYGYTF
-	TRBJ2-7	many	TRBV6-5	TGTGCCAGCAGTTCTTCAGTATCACGGGGCTACGAGCAGTACTTC	CASSSSVSRGYEQYF
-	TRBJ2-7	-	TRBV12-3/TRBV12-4	TGTGCCAGCAGTATCGTTGGGGCGCCCTACGAGCAGTACTTC	CASSIVGAPYEQYF